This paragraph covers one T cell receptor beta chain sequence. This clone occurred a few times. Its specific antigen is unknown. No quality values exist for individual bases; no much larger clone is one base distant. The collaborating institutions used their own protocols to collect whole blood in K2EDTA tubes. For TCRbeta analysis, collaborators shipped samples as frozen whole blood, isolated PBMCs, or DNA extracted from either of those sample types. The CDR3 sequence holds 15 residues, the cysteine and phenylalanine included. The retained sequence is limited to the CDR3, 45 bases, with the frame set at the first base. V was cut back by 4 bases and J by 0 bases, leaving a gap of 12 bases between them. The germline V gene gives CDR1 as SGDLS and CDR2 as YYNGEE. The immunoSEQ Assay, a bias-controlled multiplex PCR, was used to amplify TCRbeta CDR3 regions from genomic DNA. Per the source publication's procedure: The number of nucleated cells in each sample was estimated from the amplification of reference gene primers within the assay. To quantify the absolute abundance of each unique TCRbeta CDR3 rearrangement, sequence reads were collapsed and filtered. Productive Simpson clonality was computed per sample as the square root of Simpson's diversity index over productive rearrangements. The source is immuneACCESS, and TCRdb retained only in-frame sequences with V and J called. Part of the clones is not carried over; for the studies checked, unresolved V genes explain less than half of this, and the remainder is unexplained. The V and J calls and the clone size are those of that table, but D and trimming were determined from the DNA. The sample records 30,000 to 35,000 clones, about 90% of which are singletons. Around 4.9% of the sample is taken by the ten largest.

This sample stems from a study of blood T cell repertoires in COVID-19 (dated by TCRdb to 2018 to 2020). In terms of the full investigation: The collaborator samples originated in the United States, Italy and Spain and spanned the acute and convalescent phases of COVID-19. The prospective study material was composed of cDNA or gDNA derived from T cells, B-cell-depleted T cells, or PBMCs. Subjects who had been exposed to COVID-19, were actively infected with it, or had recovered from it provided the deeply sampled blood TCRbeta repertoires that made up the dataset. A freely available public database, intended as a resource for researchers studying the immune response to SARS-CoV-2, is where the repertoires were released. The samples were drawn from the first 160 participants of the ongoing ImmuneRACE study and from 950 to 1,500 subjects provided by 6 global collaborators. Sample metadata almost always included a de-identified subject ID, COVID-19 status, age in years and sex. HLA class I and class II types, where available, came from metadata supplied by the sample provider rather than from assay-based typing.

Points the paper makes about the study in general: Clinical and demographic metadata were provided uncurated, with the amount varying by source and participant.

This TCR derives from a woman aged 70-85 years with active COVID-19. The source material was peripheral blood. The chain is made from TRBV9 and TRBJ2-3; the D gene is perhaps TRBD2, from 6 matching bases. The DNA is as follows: TGTGCCAGCAGCCCTCGGGAGTCTAGCACAGATACGCAGTATTTT. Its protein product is CASSPRESSTDTQYF.